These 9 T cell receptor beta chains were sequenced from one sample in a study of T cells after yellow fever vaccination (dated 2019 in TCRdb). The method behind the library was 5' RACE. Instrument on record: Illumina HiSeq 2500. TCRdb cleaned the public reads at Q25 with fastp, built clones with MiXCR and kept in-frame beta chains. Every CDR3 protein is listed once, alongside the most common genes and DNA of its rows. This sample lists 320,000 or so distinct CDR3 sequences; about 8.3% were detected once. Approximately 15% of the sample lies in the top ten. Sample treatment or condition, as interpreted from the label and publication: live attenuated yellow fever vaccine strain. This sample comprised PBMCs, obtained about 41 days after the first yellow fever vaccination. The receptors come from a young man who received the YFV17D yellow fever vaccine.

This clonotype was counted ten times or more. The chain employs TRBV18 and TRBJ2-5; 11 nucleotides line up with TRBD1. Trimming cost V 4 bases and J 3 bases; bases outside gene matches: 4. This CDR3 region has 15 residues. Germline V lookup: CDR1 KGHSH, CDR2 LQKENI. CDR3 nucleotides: TGTGCCAGCTCACGCGGGACAGGGGGAGAAGAGACCCAGTACTTC. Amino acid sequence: CASSRGTGGEETQYF.

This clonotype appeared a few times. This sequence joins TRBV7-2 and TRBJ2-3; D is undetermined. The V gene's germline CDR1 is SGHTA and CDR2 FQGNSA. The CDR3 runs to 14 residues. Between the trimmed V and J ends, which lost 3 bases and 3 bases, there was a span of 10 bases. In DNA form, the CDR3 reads TGTGCCAGCAGCTTGTCACGTTGGACAGATACGCAGTATTTT. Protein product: CASSLSRWTDTQYF.

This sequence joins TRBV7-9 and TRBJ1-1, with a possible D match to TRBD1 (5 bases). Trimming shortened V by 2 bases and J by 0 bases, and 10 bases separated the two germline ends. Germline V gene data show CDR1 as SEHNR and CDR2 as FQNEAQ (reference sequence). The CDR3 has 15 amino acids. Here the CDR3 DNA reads TGTGCCAGCAGCTTAATGGGGACTGTGAACACTGAAGCTTTCTTT. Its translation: CASSLMGTVNTEAFF.

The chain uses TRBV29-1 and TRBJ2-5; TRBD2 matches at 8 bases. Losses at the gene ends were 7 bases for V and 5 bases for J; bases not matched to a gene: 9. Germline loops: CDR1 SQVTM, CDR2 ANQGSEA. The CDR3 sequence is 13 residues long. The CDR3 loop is CSGAGGARETQYF. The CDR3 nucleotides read TGCAGCGGGGCCGGGGGGGCCCGTGAGACCCAGTACTTC.

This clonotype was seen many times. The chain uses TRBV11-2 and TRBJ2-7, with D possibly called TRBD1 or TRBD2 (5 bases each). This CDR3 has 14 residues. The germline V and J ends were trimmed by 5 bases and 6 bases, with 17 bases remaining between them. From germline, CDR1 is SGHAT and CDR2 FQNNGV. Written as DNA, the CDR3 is TGTGCCAGCAGCCCCCCCAGGGAGCGTGGCGAGCAGTACGTC. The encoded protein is CASSPPRERGEQYV.

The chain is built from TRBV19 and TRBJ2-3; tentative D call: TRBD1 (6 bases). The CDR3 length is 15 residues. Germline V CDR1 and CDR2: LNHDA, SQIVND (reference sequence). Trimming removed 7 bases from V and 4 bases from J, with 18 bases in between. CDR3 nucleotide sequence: TGTGCCAGTACAGTGACCCAGGGGTCCGCAGATACGCAGTATTTT. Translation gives CASTVTQGSADTQYF.

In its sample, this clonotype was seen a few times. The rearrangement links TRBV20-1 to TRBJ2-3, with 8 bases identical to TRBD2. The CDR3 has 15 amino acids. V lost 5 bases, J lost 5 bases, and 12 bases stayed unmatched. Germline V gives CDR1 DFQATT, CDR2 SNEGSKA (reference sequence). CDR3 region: CSALPAGDWGDTQYF. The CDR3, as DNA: TGCAGTGCTCTCCCAGCGGGGGATTGGGGAGATACGCAGTATTTT.

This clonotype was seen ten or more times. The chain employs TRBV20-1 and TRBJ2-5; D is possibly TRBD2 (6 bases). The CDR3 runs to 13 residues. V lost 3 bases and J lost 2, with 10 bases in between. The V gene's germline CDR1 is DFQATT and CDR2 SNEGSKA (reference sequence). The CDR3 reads CSARVAGQETQYF. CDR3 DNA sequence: TGCAGTGCTAGGGTTGCGGGGCAAGAGACCCAGTACTTC.

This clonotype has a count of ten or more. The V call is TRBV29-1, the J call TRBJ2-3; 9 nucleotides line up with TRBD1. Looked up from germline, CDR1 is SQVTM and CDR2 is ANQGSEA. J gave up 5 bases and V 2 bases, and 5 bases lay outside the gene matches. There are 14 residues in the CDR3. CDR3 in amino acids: CSVEKGQGGDTQYF. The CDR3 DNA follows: TGCAGCGTTGAAAAGGGACAGGGAGGAGATACGCAGTATTTT.